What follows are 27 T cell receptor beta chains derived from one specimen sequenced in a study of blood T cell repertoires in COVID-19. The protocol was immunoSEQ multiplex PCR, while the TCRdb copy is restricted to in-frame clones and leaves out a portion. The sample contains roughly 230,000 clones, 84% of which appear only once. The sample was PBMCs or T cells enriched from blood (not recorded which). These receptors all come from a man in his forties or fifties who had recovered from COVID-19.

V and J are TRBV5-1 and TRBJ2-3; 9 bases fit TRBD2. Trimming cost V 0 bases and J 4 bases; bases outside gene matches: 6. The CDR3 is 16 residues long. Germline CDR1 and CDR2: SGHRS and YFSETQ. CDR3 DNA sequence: TGCGCCAGCAGCTTGGGCGGGGGGGCCAGGGCAGATACGCAGTATTTT. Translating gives CASSLGGGARADTQYF.

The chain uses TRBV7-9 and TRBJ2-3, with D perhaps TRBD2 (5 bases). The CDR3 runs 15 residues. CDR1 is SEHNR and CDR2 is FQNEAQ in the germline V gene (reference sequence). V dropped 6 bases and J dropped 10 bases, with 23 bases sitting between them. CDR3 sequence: CASSSSGISPPPQYF. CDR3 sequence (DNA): TGTGCCAGCAGTTCCTCGGGAATTAGCCCCCCCCCGCAGTATTTT.

This chain's CDR3 is CASSQGFSERLKNIQYF. The CDR3 DNA reads as TGCGCCAGCAGCCAAGGGTTCTCCGAGCGGCTCAAAAACATTCAGTACTTC. This chain joins TRBV4-3 and TRBJ2-4, with a tentative D call TRBD2 (5 bases). This CDR3 is 17 amino acids long. V was pared by 1 base and J by 3 bases, with 16 bases between. Germline V lookup: CDR1 LGHNA, CDR2 YSLEER.

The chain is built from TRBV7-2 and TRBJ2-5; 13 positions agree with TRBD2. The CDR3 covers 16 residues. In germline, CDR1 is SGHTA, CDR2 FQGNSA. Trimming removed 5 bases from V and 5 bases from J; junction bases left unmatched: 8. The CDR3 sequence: CASSASLLAGGETQYF. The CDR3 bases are TGTGCCAGCAGCGCCTCTCTACTAGCGGGAGGGGAGACCCAGTACTTC.

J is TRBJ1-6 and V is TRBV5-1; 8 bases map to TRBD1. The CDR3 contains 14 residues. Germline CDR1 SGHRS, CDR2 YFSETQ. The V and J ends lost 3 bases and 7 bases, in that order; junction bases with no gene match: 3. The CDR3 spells CASSWGQVNSPLHF. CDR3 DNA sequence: TGCGCCAGCAGCTGGGGACAGGTCAATTCACCCCTCCACTTT.

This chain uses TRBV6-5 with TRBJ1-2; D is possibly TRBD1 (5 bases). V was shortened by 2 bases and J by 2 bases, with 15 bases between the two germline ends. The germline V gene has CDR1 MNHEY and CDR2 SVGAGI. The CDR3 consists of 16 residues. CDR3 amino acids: CASSYAPPGKNYGYTF. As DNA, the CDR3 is TGTGCCAGCAGTTACGCCCCCCCAGGGAAGAACTATGGCTACACCTTC.

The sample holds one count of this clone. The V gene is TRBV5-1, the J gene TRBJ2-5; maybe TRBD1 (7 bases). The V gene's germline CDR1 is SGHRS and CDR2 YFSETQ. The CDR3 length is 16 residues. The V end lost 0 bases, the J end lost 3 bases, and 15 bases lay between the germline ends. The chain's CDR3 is CASSLVGGGVEETQYF. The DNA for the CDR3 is TGCGCCAGCAGCTTGGTAGGAGGGGGCGTGGAAGAGACCCAGTACTTC.

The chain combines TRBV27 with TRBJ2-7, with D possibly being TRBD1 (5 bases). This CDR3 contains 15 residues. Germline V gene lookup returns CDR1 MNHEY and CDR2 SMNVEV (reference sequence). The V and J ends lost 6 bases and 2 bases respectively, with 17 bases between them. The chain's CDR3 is CASSSKGQGAYEQYF. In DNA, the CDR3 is TGTGCCAGCAGCTCAAAGGGGCAGGGCGCCTACGAGCAGTACTTC.

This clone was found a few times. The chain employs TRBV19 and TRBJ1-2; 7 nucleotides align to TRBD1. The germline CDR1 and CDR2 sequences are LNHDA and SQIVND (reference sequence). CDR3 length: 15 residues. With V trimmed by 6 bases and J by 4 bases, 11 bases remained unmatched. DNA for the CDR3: TGTGCCAGTAGGAGGGGACAGCGATTGAGCTATGGCTACACCTTC. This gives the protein CASRRGQRLSYGYTF.

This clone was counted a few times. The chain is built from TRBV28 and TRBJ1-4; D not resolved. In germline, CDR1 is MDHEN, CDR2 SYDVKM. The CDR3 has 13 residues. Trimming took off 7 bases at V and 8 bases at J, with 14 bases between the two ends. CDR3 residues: CASTALRREKLFF. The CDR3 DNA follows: TGTGCCAGCACAGCATTAAGGAGAGAAAAACTGTTTTTT.

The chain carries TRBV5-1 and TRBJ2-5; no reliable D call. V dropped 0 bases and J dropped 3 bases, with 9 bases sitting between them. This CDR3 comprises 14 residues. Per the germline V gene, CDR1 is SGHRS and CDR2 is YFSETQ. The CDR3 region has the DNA TGCGCCAGCAGCTTGGCCTCCGCGAAAGAGACCCAGTACTTC. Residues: CASSLASAKETQYF.

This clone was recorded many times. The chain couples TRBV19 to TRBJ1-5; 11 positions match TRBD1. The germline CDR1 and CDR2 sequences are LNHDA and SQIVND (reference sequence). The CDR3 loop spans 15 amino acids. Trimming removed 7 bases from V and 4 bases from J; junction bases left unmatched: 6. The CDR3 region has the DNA TGTGCCAGTACCGGACAGGGGGCGCGTAATCAGCCCCAGCATTTT. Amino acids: CASTGQGARNQPQHF.

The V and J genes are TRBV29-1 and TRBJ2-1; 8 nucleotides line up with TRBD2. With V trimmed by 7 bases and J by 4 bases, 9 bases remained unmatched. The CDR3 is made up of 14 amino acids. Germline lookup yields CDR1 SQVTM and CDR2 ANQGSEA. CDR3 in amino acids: CSGRGGYQYNEQFF. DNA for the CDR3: TGCAGCGGTCGGGGGGGGTATCAGTACAATGAGCAGTTCTTC.

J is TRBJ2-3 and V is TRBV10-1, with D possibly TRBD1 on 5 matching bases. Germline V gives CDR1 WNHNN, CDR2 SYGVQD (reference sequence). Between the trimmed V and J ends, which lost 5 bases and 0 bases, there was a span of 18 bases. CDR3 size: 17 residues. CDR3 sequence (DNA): TGCGCCAGCAGTCCCCGGCCAGGGCCCCATAGCACAGATACGCAGTATTTT. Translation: CASSPRPGPHSTDTQYF.

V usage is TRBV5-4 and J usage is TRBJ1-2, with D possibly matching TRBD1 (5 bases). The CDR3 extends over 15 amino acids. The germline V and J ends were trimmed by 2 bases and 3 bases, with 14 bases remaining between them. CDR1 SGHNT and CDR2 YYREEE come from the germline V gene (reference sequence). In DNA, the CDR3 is TGTGCCAGCAGCTTATACCGGGGGGGTGACTATGGCTACACCTTC. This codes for CASSLYRGGDYGYTF.

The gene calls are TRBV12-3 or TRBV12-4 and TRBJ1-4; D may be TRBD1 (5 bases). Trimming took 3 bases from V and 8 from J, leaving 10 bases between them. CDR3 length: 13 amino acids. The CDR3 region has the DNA TGTGCCAGCAGTTTTCGACAGCAGGAAAAACTGTTTTTT. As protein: CASSFRQQEKLFF.

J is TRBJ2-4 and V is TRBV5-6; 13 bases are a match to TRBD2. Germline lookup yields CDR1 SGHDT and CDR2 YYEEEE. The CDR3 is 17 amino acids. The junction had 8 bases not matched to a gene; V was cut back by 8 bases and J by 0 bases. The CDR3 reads CASSGLAGALAKNIQYF. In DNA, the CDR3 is TGTGCCAGTAGCGGACTAGCGGGAGCCTTAGCCAAAAACATTCAGTACTTC.

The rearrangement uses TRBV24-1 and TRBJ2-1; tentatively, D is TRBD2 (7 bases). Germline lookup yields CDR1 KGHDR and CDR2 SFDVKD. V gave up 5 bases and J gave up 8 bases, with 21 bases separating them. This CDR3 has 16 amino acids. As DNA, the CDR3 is TGTGCCACCAGTGGAGGGGGGGGCCGTCCCTTCGATGAGCAGTTCTTC. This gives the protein CATSGGGGRPFDEQFF.

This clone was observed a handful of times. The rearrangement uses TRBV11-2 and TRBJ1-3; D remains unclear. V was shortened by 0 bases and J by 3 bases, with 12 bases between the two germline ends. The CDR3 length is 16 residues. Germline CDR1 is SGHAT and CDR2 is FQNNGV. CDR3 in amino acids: CASSLDAVFLGNTIYF. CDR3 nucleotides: TGTGCCAGCAGCTTAGATGCAGTCTTCCTTGGAAACACCATATATTTT.

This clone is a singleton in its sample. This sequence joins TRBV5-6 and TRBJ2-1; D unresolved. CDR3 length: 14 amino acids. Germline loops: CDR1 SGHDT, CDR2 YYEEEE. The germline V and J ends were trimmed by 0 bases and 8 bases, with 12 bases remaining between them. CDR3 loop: CASSLGSRPYEQFF. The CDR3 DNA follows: TGTGCCAGCAGCTTGGGTAGCCGTCCCTATGAGCAGTTCTTC.

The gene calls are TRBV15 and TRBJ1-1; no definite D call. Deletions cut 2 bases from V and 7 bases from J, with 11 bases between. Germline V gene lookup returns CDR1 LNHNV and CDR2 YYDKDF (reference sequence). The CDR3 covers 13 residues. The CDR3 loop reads CATSRQRTLEAFF. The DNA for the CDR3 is TGTGCCACCAGCAGACAGCGAACTCTTGAAGCTTTCTTT.

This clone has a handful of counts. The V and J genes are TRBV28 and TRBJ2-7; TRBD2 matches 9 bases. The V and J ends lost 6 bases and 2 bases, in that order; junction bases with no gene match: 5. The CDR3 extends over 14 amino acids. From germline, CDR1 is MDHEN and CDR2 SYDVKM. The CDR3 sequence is CASRLASGTYEQYF. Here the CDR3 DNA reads TGTGCCAGCAGACTCGCTAGCGGGACCTACGAGCAGTACTTC.

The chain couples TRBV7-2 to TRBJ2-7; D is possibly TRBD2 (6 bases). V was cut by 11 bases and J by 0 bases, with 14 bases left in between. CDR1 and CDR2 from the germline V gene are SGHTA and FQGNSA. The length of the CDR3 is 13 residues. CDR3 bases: TGTGCCCGCGTCGGGCGGGGCTCCTACGAGCAGTACTTC. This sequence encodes CARVGRGSYEQYF.

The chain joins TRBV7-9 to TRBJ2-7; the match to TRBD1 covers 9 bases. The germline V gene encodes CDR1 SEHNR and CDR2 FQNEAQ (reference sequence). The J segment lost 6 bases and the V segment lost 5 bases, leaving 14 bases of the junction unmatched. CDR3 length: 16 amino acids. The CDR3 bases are TGTGCCAGCAGCATACTTCTTCCGACAGGGGGACTCGAGCAGTACTTC. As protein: CASSILLPTGGLEQYF.

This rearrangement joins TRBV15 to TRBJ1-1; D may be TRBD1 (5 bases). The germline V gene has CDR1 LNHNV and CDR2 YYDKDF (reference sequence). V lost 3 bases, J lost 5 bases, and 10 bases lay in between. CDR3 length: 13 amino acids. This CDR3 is CATSSPQGTEAFF. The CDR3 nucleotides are TGTGCCACCAGCAGCCCCCAGGGAACTGAAGCTTTCTTT.

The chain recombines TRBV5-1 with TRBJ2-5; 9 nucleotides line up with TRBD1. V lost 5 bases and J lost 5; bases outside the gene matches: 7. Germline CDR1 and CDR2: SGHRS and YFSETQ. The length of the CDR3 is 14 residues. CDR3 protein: CASSRDRVRETQYF. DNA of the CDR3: TGCGCCAGCAGTCGGGACAGGGTTAGGGAGACCCAGTACTTC.

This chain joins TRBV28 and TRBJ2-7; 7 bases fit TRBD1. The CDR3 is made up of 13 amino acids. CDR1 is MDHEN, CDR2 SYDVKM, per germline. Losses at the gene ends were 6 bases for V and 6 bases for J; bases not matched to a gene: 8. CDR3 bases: TGTGCCAGCAGGACAGGGCCCCGATTCGAGCAGTACTTC. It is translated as CASRTGPRFEQYF.